The 30 T cell receptor beta chains in this list originate from one sample, sequenced in a study of T-cell memory formation after mild COVID-19. A single record per CDR3 protein comes from TCRdb applying MiXCR to the 5' RACE reads. The sample includes about 350,000 distinct CDR3 sequences, about 13% of them seen just once. The sample was PBMCs or a T cell subset sorted from them (not recorded which). Source of these receptors: a man aged 18 to 30 who had mild COVID-19 (a few samples of this study predate the infection). Cell type and time point are not known.

The chain links TRBV5-1 to TRBJ1-2; TRBD1 matches 7 bases. This CDR3 comprises 13 residues. The V and J ends lost 6 bases and 2 bases, in that order; junction bases with no gene match: 4. Germline values: CDR1 SGHRS, CDR2 YFSETQ. CDR3 amino acids: CASTGTENYGYTF. The CDR3, as DNA: TGCGCCAGCACCGGGACAGAGAACTATGGCTACACCTTC.

The chain has TRBV30 and TRBJ1-1, with no clear D. The CDR3 totals 13 residues. Germline assignment: CDR1 GTSNPN and CDR2 SVGIG (reference sequence). Trimming shortened V by 0 bases and J by 4 bases, and 9 bases separated the two germline ends. The CDR3 here is CAWSVALSTEAFF. CDR3 bases: TGTGCCTGGAGTGTGGCTTTGAGCACTGAAGCTTTCTTT.

This clonotype showed up just a few times. The V gene is TRBV20-1, the J gene TRBJ2-1; TRBD2 aligns across 12 bases. The V segment lost 6 bases and the J segment 8 bases; nucleotides outside the gene matches: 5. The CDR3 has 13 amino acids. CDR1 and CDR2 (germline): DFQATT, SNEGSKA (reference sequence). CDR3 sequence reads: CSATSGGFDEQFF. DNA for the CDR3: TGCAGTGCCACTAGCGGGGGGTTCGATGAGCAGTTCTTC.

This CDR3 reads CASSFDRGSHNEQFF. DNA of the CDR3: TGTGCCAGCAGCTTCGACAGGGGGTCTCACAATGAGCAGTTCTTC. The rearrangement uses TRBV7-3 and TRBJ2-1; 9 nucleotides align to TRBD1. This CDR3 contains 15 residues. From germline, CDR1 is SGHTA and CDR2 FQGTGA. The V gene end was trimmed by 3 bases and the J gene end by 5 bases; junction bases not matched to a gene: 5. Drawing the rest from reference TRBV7-3 and TRBJ2-1, the complete variable domain is GAGVSQTPSNKVTEKGKYVELRCDPISGHTALYWYRQSLGQGPEFLIYFQGTGAADDSGLPNDRFFAVRPEGSVSTLKIQRTERGDSAVYLCASSFDRGSHNEQFFGPGTRLTVL.

This chain joins TRBV5-6 and TRBJ2-3; tentatively, D is TRBD2 (5 bases). Germline CDR1 and CDR2: SGHDT and YYEEEE. The V and J ends lost 4 bases and 2 bases respectively, with 17 bases between them. The CDR3 consists of 16 residues. The DNA of the CDR3 is TGTGCCAGCAGCCGGGGTACCCTTATTTCCACAGATACGCAGTATTTT. This gives the protein CASSRGTLISTDTQYF.

J is TRBJ1-5 and V is TRBV6-6, with D maybe TRBD1 (6 bases). V dropped 6 bases and J dropped 5 bases, with 14 bases sitting between them. The V gene's germline CDR1 is MNHNY and CDR2 SVGAGI (reference sequence). CDR3 length equals 14 residues. In DNA, the CDR3 is TGTGCCAGCAGGCCACAGGGTGCGCATCAGCCCCAGCATTTT. This translates into CASRPQGAHQPQHF.

The J gene is TRBJ2-3, the V gene TRBV5-4, with D perhaps TRBD1 or TRBD2 (5 bases each). The V gene's germline CDR1 is SGHNT and CDR2 YYREEE (reference sequence). Trimming shortened V by 4 bases and J by 6 bases, and 18 bases separated the two germline ends. The CDR3 has 15 residues. CDR3 DNA: TGTGCCAGCAGCCTGGGGACGGGCCAATGGGATACGCAGTATTTT. Residues: CASSLGTGQWDTQYF.

The rearrangement links TRBV15 to TRBJ1-1, with TRBD1 matching over 7 bases. The CDR3 covers 14 residues. J was trimmed by 0 bases and V by 7 bases; bases with no gene match: 5. Germline V CDR1 and CDR2: LNHNV, YYDKDF (reference sequence). CDR3 amino acids: CATKPDRVNTEAFF. The CDR3, as DNA: TGTGCCACCAAACCCGACAGGGTGAACACTGAAGCTTTCTTT.

A few counts support this clonotype. This CDR3 is CASTGPGSETQYF. CDR3 sequence (DNA): TGTGCCAGTACGGGGCCGGGTAGTGAGACCCAGTACTTC. The chain joins TRBV2 to TRBJ2-5; D is perhaps TRBD1 or TRBD2 (5 bases each). V was clipped by 9 bases and J by 5 bases, with 16 bases between them. This CDR3 is built from 13 residues. CDR1 is SNHLY and CDR2 is FYNNEI in the germline V gene.

In this sample, this clonotype turned up a few times. The CDR3 protein is CASSYSSGTPIGGANVLTF. CDR3 bases: TGTGCCAGCAGTTACTCCTCCGGGACACCCATCGGTGGGGCCAACGTCCTGACTTTC. The chain carries TRBV9 and TRBJ2-6, with D perhaps TRBD1 (6 bases). CDR3 length: 19 residues. V was trimmed by 5 bases and J by 3 bases, leaving 24 bases between them. Germline V gives CDR1 SGDLS, CDR2 YYNGEE.

The V call is TRBV4-2, the J call TRBJ1-2; D possibly corresponds to TRBD1 (5 bases). V was trimmed by 1 base and J by 3 bases, leaving 24 bases between them. This CDR3 comprises 19 residues. The germline V gene has CDR1 LGHNA and CDR2 YNFKEQ. The CDR3 reads CASSQGIKQDQAMDYGYTF. In nucleotides, the CDR3 is TGTGCCAGCAGCCAAGGGATAAAACAGGACCAAGCGATGGACTATGGCTACACCTTC.

V and J are TRBV27 and TRBJ2-3; D remains ambiguous. CDR3 length: 13 residues. From germline, CDR1 is MNHEY and CDR2 SMNVEV (reference sequence). V dropped 7 bases and J dropped 2 bases, with 10 bases sitting between them. The CDR3 DNA is TGTGCCAGCATCGATGGCATCACAGATACGCAGTATTTT. Translated: CASIDGITDTQYF.

This clonotype was counted a few times. This rearrangement joins TRBV12-5 to TRBJ2-2, with 13 positions matching TRBD2. Germline values: CDR1 LGHNT, CDR2 FRNRAP. This CDR3 contains 20 residues. After removal of 2 bases from V and 1 base from J, the junction contained 10 bases not matched to a gene. The CDR3 protein is CASGLPGLAGVGRNTGELFF. DNA for the CDR3: TGTGCTAGTGGTTTGCCAGGACTAGCGGGGGTCGGAAGGAACACCGGGGAGCTGTTTTTT.

This clonotype was detected only a few times. V is TRBV28 and J is TRBJ1-4; D might be TRBD1 (5 bases). CDR1 is MDHEN and CDR2 is SYDVKM in the germline V gene. The V end was cut by 1 base, the J end by 0 bases, with 9 bases between. The CDR3 consists of 16 residues. CDR3 residues: CASSLSGVATNEKLFF. The CDR3 region has the DNA TGTGCCAGCAGTTTATCGGGGGTAGCAACTAATGAAAAACTGTTTTTT.

This clonotype was observed at least ten times. The V and J genes are TRBV5-5 and TRBJ2-6; no firm D call. Germline values: CDR1 SGHKS, CDR2 YYEKEE (reference sequence). The CDR3 contains 17 residues. Deletions cut 2 bases from V and 1 base from J, with 13 bases between. DNA of the CDR3: TGTGCCAGCAGCTTAAGGCTGTCGTATTCTGGGGCCAACGTCCTGACTTTC. Translation gives CASSLRLSYSGANVLTF.

The chain joins TRBV20-1 to TRBJ1-1, with D unresolved. CDR3 size: 13 residues. The germline V gene encodes CDR1 DFQATT and CDR2 SNEGSKA (reference sequence). V lost 5 bases and J lost 0, with 10 bases in between. CDR3 nucleotides: TGCAGTGCTTCCCATCAAGTGAACACTGAAGCTTTCTTT. This sequence encodes CSASHQVNTEAFF.

This clonotype has only a few counts. The gene calls are TRBV29-1 and TRBJ1-3; D gene ambiguous. The V and J ends lost 3 bases and 4 bases respectively, with 13 bases between them. The CDR3 has 14 amino acids. CDR1 is SQVTM and CDR2 is ANQGSEA in the germline V gene. CDR3 nucleotide sequence: TGCAGCGTTGAGACATGGGGATCCGGAAACACCATATATTTT. It specifies CSVETWGSGNTIYF.

This clonotype has a handful of counts. V and J are TRBV4-3 and TRBJ1-6; unclear D gene. Trimming cost V 0 bases and J 10 bases, with 13 bases left between them. CDR3 size: 15 residues. Germline V gene lookup returns CDR1 LGHNA and CDR2 YSLEER. CDR3 region: CASSQDVERGSPLHF. CDR3 nucleotides: TGCGCCAGCAGCCAAGATGTGGAGCGGGGATCACCCCTCCACTTT.

This clonotype appeared many times. This sequence joins TRBV20-1 and TRBJ2-5, with a tentative D call TRBD2 (5 bases). The CDR3 extends over 15 amino acids. In germline, CDR1 is DFQATT, CDR2 SNEGSKA (reference sequence). Trimming stripped 1 base from V and 2 bases from J, with 14 bases between. CDR3 nucleotides: TGCAGTGCTAGAGTCTCGGGAACAGCTCAAGAGACCCAGTACTTC. Residues: CSARVSGTAQETQYF.

The chain combines TRBV29-1 with TRBJ2-2; no definite D call. The CDR3 covers 14 residues. Trimming pared 1 base from V and 0 bases from J, leaving 6 bases between. Germline-derived CDR1 and CDR2 are SQVTM and ANQGSEA. Here the CDR3 reads CSVEGTPNTGELFF. CDR3 coding DNA: TGCAGCGTTGAAGGGACCCCGAACACCGGGGAGCTGTTTTTT.

A few counts support this clonotype. This sequence joins TRBV4-3 and TRBJ2-3, with D possibly matching TRBD2 (6 bases). With 6 bases removed from V and 4 bases from J, the gap between germline ends came to 11 bases. Germline lookup yields CDR1 LGHNA and CDR2 YSLEER. The CDR3 contains 13 residues. CDR3 sequence (DNA): TGCGCCAGCAGGAATAGCGGATCAGATACGCAGTATTTT. This gives the protein CASRNSGSDTQYF.

The gene calls are TRBV4-3 and TRBJ2-1, with 8 positions matching TRBD2. Trimming cost V 4 bases and J 9 bases; bases outside gene matches: 11. CDR1 LGHNA and CDR2 YSLEER come from the germline V gene. CDR3 length: 15 amino acids. DNA of the CDR3: TGCGCCAGCAGCCGGACCACGACTAGCGTGGGTGAGCAGTTCTTC. This sequence encodes CASSRTTTSVGEQFF.

The table lists this clonotype with a few counts. The chain carries TRBV5-6 and TRBJ2-7; no clear D gene. The CDR3 spans 15 residues. The germline V and J ends were trimmed by 4 bases and 2 bases, with 16 bases remaining between them. From germline, CDR1 is SGHDT and CDR2 YYEEEE. The CDR3 nucleotides are TGTGCCAGCAGCCCGCCACCCTTTCGAGCCTACGAGCAGTACTTC. As protein: CASSPPPFRAYEQYF.

This chain joins TRBV5-5 and TRBJ2-1; TRBD1 agrees at 8 bases. The CDR3 is made up of 15 amino acids. V was pared by 0 bases and J by 8 bases, with 7 bases of the junction left unmatched. CDR1 SGHKS and CDR2 YYEKEE come from the germline V gene (reference sequence). This chain's CDR3 is CASSLGDRGFHEQFF. In DNA, the CDR3 is TGTGCCAGCAGCTTGGGCGACAGGGGTTTCCATGAGCAGTTCTTC.

This clonotype was recorded a few times. The chain carries TRBV10-3 and TRBJ2-1, with D perhaps matching TRBD1 or TRBD2 (5 bases each). The CDR3 is made up of 16 amino acids. Germline CDR1 and CDR2: ENHRY and SYGVKD. V gave up 10 bases and J gave up 0 bases, with 19 bases separating them. The CDR3 is CATWDVPIGSYNEQFF. The CDR3 nucleotides read TGTGCCACCTGGGACGTCCCTATCGGCTCCTACAATGAGCAGTTCTTC.

The chain combines TRBV7-2 with TRBJ1-6; D perhaps matches TRBD1 (6 bases). The V end was cut by 2 bases, the J end by 10 bases, with 9 bases between. The CDR3 consists of 13 residues. From germline, CDR1 is SGHTA and CDR2 FQGNSA. The CDR3 DNA follows: TGTGCCAGCAGCTTAAGGACAGCCTCACCCCTCCACTTT. This encodes CASSLRTASPLHF.

The table lists this clonotype with many counts. This CDR3 is CASNSGATGELFF. CDR3 sequence (DNA): TGCGCCAGCAATTCAGGGGCCACCGGGGAGCTGTTTTTT. This rearrangement joins TRBV5-1 to TRBJ2-2, with D maybe TRBD1 (6 bases). V lost 6 bases to trimming and J lost 4 bases, with 10 bases between them. Looked up from germline, CDR1 is SGHRS and CDR2 is YFSETQ. CDR3 size: 13 residues.

This clonotype has at least ten counts. The V call is TRBV27, the J call TRBJ2-7, with D uncertain. The V end lost 3 bases, the J end lost 0 bases, and 6 bases lay between the germline ends. The CDR3 totals 13 residues. Germline V gene sequence: CDR1 MNHEY, CDR2 SMNVEV (reference sequence). CDR3 DNA sequence: TGTGCCAGCAGTTTCGATAGCTCCTACGAGCAGTACTTC. Translated, it gives CASSFDSSYEQYF.

The CDR3 loop is CATSGRWAGNTGELFF. The CDR3 region has the DNA TGTGCCACCAGCGGTCGTTGGGCGGGGAACACCGGGGAGCTGTTTTTT. The chain carries TRBV15 and TRBJ2-2; the D gene is possibly TRBD2 (5 bases). This CDR3 has 16 residues. Trimming shortened V by 5 bases and J by 1 base, and 14 bases separated the two germline ends. Per the germline V gene, CDR1 is LNHNV and CDR2 is YYDKDF (reference sequence).

This clonotype has a count of ten or more. This CDR3 is CSARTGAPSGDGTEQFF. CDR3 coding DNA: TGCAGTGCTAGAACTGGGGCACCTAGCGGGGATGGAACGGAGCAGTTCTTC. V gene TRBV20-1 combines with J gene TRBJ2-1, with 9 nucleotides matching TRBD2. Germline CDR1 reads DFQATT; CDR2 reads SNEGSKA (reference sequence). CDR3 length: 17 amino acids. J lost 10 bases, V lost 2 bases, and 18 bases had no gene match.